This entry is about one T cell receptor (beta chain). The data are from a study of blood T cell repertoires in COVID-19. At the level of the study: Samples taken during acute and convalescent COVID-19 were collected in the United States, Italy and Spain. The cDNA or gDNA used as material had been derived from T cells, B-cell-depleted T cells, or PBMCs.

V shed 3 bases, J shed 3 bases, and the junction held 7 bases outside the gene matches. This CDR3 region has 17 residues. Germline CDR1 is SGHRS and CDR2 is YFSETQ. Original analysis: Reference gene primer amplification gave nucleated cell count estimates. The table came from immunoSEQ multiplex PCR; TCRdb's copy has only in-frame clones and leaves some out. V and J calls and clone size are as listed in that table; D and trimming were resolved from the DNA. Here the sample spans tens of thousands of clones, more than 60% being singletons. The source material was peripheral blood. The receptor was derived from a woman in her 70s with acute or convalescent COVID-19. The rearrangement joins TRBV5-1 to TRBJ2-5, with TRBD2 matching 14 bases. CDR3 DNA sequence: TGCGCCAGCAGCTCCGGGGCGACTAGCGGGGGGGAAGAGACCCAGTACTTC. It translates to CASSSGATSGGEETQYF.